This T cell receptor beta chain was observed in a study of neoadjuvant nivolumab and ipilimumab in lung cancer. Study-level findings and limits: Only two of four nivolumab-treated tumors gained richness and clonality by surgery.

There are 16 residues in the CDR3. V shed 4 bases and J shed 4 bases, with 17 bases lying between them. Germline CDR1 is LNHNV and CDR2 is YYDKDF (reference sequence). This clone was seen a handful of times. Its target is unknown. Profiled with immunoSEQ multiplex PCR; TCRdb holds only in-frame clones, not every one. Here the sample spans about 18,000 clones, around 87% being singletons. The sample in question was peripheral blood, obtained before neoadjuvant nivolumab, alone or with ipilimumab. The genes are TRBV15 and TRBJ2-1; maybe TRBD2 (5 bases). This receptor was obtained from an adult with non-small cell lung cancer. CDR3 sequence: CATSNLPGGWYNEQFF. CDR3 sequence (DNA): TGTGCCACCAGCAACCTTCCTGGCGGGTGGTACAATGAGCAGTTCTTC. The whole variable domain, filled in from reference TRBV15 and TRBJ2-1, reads DAMVIQNPRYQVTQFGKPVTLSCSQTLNHNVMYWYQQKSSQAPKLLFHYYDKDFNNEADTPDNFQSRRPNTSFCFLDIRSPGLGDTAMYLCATSNLPGGWYNEQFFGPGTRLTVL.